This entry describes one T cell receptor (beta chain). It lacks a known antigen. No base qualities exist here, and no much larger clone lies one base off it. This entry comes from a study of molecular identifiers for immune sequencing clone quantification (dated by TCRdb to the late 2010s). Study-wide context: For a replicate experiment, the RNA from either about 20,000 or 100,000 naive CD8 T cells was divided into five aliquots, and four of those aliquots went on to sequencing. This methods study benchmarked molecular-identifier clustering-based TCR repertoire sequencing (MIDCIRS) and TCR RNA copy counting, using CD8 T cells to do so.

Results and caveats for the whole study, not just this receptor: When barcode sub-clustering was omitted, TCR diversity was inflated by chimeric consensus sequences, with chimeras reaching as high as 47%. Spiked-in Jurkat TCR RNA equal to a single cell's worth was reported to be detectable even within 1,100,000 naive CD8 T cells. Naive libraries contained spiked-in Jurkat TCR RNA (around eleven copies' worth), which is not part of the donor repertoire. Modeling indicated around 3 TCR RNA copies recovered per cell, compared with about 9.4 by digital PCR, which implies a capture efficiency of about 31%. Clones above 20 RNA copies held over 99% of molecules in CMV-specific effector cells but under 1% in naive cells. Highly expanded clone sizes could be underestimated if identical TCR molecules share a barcode.

V is clipped by 7 bases and J by 2 bases, and the sequence between their germline boundaries is 12 bases long. Looking up the germline V gene (reference sequence) yields CDR1 SEHNR and CDR2 FQNEAQ. The CDR3 runs 13 residues from the cysteine to the phenylalanine. Here the CDR3 DNA is all that survives: 39 bases in frame from base 1. The library was obtained by PCR. Data came from an Illumina HiSeq 4000. Bulk TCR libraries were generated as previously described, with the TCR primers listed in Table S5 used. Total RNA was purified with the Qiagen AllPrep DNA/RNA kit. Before analysis, reads from multiple sequencing runs of the same library were pooled. As for the authors' bioinformatics: Reads were retained only if the reads had an exact TCR constant sequence, and the retained reads were trimmed to 150 nt and grouped according to their 12-nt molecular barcodes. Reads inside each barcode group were sub-clustered using a 15% Levenshtein threshold, and a quality-weighted consensus sequence was constructed for each RNA molecule. Non-functional sequences were removed, as were lower-count sequences one edit away from another. Barcode sub-clusters with fewer than 20% of the maximum read count were removed, based on fitting two negative binomial distributions. The public reads were reprocessed in TCRdb via fastp at Q25 and MiXCR, keeping in-frame beta chains. A single entry per CDR3 protein holds the most common genes and DNA from its merged rows. TCRdb's processing, not the authors', yielded these V and J calls. The sample data list about 65,000 distinct CDR3 sequences, and around 17% of these were observed just once. The ten most abundant clones make up approximately 1.5% of the sample.

Libraries of naive CD8 T cells were generated from roughly 21,000 to 960,000 sorted cells, with 10%, 30% or 50% of the purified RNA used. Naive CD8 T cells were FACS-sorted as CD8+CD4-CCR7+CD45RA+ on a BD FACSAria II into RLT Plus buffer. Detection sensitivity was tested by spiking Jurkat RNA equal to roughly 9 TCR copies' worth into samples containing about 20,000-1,100,000 naive CD8 T cells. Enrichment of CD8 T cells was done with RosetteSep CD8+ T Cell Enrichment Cocktail plus Ficoll-Paque, and ACK red cell lysis came afterward. The specimen sequenced was naive CD8+ T cells from blood, with Jurkat cell RNA spiked in. This sample's cell subset or site label indicates: FACS-sorted CD8+CD4-CCR7+CD45RA+ naive T cells. Recombination linked TRBV7-9 to TRBJ2-7, with the D gene uncertain. This clonotype was sampled from a human donor in good health. Some libraries in this study had Jurkat cell RNA spiked in. The DNA sequence follows: TGTGCCAGCACTCCCCTAGAACCCTACGAGCAGTACTTC. This yields the protein CASTPLEPYEQYF.